Sequencing of this TCR beta chain was carried out in a study of blood T cell repertoires in COVID-19. Germline V gene sequence: CDR1 MRHNA, CDR2 SNTAGT. With V trimmed by 4 bases and J by 0 bases, 5 bases remained unmatched. This CDR3 region has 16 residues. Only in-frame clones appear in the TCRdb table, and some are missing; sequencing was by immunoSEQ multiplex PCR. Among over 200,000 clones listed, 89% were seen once. The rearrangement links TRBV6-4 to TRBJ2-1, with TRBD2 identical over 8 bases. The sequence derives from a woman in her twenties or thirties with acute COVID-19. Sequencing used PBMCs or T cells enriched from blood (not recorded which). The CDR3 DNA follows: TGTGCCAGCAGTGCCAGGCGGGAGGTCTCCTACAATGAGCAGTTCTTC. Amino acid sequence: CASSARREVSYNEQFF.